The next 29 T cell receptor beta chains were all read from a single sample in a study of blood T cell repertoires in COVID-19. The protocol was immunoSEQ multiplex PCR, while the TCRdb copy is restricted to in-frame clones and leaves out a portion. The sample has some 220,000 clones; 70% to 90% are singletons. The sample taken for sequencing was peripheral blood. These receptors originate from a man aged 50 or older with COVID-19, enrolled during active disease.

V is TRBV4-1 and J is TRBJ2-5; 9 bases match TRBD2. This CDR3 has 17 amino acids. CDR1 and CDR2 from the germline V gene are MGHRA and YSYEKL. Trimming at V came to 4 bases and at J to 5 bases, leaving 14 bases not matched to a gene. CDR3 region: CASSRLLEVAGVETQYF. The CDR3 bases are TGCGCCAGCAGCCGCCTGCTAGAGGTAGCGGGGGTGGAGACCCAGTACTTC.

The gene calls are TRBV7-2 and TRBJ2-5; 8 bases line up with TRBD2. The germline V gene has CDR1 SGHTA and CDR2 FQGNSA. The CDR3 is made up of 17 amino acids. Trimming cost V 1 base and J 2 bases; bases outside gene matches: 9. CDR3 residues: CASSLGGGTRSQETQYF. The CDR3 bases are TGTGCCAGCAGCTTAGGAGGGGGGACTAGATCTCAAGAGACCCAGTACTTC.

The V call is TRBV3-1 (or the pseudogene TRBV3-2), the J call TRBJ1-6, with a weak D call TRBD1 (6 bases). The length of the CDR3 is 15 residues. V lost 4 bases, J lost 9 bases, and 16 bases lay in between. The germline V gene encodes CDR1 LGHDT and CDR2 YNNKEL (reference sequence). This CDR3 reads CASSRSTGSGSPLHF. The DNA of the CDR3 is TGTGCCAGCAGCCGAAGTACAGGGTCCGGTTCACCCCTCCACTTT.

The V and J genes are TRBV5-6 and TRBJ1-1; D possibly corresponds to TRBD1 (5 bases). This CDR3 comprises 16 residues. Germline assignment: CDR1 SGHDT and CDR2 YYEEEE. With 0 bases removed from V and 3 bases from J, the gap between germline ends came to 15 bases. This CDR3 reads CASSLGQGSFDTEAFF. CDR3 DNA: TGTGCCAGCAGCTTGGGGCAGGGTAGTTTTGACACTGAAGCTTTCTTT.

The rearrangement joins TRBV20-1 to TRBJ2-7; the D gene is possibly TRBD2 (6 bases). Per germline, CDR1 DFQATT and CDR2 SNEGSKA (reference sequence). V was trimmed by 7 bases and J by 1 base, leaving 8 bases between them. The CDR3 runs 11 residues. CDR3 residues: CSVGGSYEQYF. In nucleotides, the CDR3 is TGCAGTGTTGGGGGGTCCTACGAGCAGTACTTC.

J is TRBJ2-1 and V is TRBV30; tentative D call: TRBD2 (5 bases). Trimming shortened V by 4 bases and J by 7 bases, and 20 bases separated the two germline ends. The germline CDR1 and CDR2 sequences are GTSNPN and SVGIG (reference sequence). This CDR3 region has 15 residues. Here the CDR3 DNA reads TGTGCCTGGAACACTCACGTTCAAAGCGGAAATGAGCAGTTCTTC. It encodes CAWNTHVQSGNEQFF.

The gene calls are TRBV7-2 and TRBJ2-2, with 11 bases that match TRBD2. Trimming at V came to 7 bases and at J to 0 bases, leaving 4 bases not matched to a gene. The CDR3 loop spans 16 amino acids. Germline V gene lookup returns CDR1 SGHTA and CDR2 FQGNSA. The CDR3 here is CASTLAGAANTGELFF. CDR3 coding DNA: TGTGCCAGCACACTAGCGGGGGCCGCGAACACCGGGGAGCTGTTTTTT.

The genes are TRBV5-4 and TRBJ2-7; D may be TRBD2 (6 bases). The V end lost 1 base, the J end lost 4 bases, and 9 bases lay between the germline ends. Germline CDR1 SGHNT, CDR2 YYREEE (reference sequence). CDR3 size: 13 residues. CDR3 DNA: TGTGCCAGCAGCTTGCGGAGGGATTACGAGCAGTACTTC. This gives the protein CASSLRRDYEQYF.

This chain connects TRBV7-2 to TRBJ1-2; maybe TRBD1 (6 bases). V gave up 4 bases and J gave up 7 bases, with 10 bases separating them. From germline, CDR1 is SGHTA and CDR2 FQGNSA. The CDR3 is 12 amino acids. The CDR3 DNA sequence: TGTGCCAGCAGCTCAGGGGATTTTGGCTACACCTTC. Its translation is CASSSGDFGYTF.

The CDR3 region is CAWSLRDRGDYGYTF. The CDR3 bases are TGTGCCTGGAGTCTACGGGACAGGGGAGACTATGGCTACACCTTC. The chain has TRBV30 and TRBJ1-2; TRBD1 aligns across 10 bases. Germline CDR1 GTSNPN, CDR2 SVGIG (reference sequence). The CDR3 covers 15 residues. Losses at the gene ends were 2 bases for V and 3 bases for J; bases not matched to a gene: 6.

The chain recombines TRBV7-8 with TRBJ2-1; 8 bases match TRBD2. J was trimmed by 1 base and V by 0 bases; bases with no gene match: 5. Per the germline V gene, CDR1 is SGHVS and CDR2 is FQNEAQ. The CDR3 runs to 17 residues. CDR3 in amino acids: CASSLAASGYSYNEQFF. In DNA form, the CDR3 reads TGTGCCAGCAGCTTAGCGGCTAGCGGGTATTCCTACAATGAGCAGTTCTTC.

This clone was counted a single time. Written as DNA, the CDR3 is TGCGCCAGCACCTTCATCCTCGCGGGGGAGGAAGACGAGCAGTACTTC. This codes for CASTFILAGEEDEQYF. The rearrangement links TRBV10-1 to TRBJ2-7; 7 nucleotides align to TRBD2. CDR3 length: 16 residues. The V segment lost 7 bases and the J segment 5 bases; nucleotides outside the gene matches: 17. Germline V gene sequence: CDR1 WNHNN, CDR2 SYGVQD (reference sequence).

CDR3 protein: CAISERDRANTEAFF. The CDR3 DNA reads TGTGCCATCAGTGAAAGGGACAGGGCGAACACTGAAGCTTTCTTT. This sequence joins TRBV10-3 and TRBJ1-1, with 9 bases fitting TRBD1. This CDR3 has 15 amino acids. V shed 3 bases, J shed 1 base, and the junction held 3 bases outside the gene matches. Germline-derived CDR1 and CDR2 are ENHRY and SYGVKD.

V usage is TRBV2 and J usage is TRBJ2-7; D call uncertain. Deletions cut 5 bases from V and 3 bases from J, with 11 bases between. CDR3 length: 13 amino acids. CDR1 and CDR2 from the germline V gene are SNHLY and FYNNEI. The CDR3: CASSPSPYYEQYF. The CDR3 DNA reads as TGTGCCAGCAGTCCCTCCCCGTACTACGAGCAGTACTTC.

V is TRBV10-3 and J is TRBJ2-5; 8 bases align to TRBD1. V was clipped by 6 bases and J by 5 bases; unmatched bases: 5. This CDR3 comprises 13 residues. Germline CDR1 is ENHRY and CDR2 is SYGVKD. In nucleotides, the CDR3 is TGTGCCATCAGAAACTACAGGGGGGAGACCCAGTACTTC. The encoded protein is CAIRNYRGETQYF.

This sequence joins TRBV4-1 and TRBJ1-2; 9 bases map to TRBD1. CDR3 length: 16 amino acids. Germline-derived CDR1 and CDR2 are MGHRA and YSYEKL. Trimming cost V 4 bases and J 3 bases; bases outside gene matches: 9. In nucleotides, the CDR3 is TGCGCCAGCAGCCTGCAACAGGGGGCAACGGACTATGGCTACACCTTC. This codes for CASSLQQGATDYGYTF.

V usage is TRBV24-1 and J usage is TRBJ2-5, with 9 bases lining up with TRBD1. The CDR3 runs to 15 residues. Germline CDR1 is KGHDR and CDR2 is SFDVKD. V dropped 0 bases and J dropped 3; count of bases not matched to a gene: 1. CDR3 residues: CATSDLGQGKETQYF. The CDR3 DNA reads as TGTGCCACCAGTGATTTGGGACAGGGGAAAGAGACCCAGTACTTC.

The CDR3 protein is CASSLSWDRTTKQYF. CDR3 in DNA: TGTGCCAGCAGTTTATCTTGGGACAGGACGACGAAGCAGTACTTC. V usage is TRBV27 and J usage is TRBJ2-7; 8 bases are a match to TRBD1. This CDR3 is 15 amino acids long. V was clipped by 0 bases and J by 8 bases; unmatched bases: 9. In germline, CDR1 is MNHEY, CDR2 SMNVEV (reference sequence).

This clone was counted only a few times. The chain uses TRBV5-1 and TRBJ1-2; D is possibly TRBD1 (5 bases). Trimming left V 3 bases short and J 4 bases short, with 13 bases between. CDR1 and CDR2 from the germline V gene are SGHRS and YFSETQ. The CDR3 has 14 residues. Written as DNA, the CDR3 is TGCGCCAGCAGCTCCCCGGGGGGATCCTATGGCTACACCTTC. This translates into CASSSPGGSYGYTF.

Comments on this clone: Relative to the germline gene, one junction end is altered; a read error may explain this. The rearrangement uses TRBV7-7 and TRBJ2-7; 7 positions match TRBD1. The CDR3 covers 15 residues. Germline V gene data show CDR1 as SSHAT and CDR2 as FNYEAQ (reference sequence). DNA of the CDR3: TGTGCTAGCAGCCCACGACAGGGATTCTCCTACGAGCAGTACTTC. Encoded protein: CASSPRQGFSYEQYF.

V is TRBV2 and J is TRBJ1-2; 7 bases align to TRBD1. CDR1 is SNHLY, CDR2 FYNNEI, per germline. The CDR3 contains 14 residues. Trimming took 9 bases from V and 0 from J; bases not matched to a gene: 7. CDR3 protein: CASKRQGSNYGYTF. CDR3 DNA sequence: TGTGCCAGTAAGAGACAGGGCTCTAACTATGGCTACACCTTC.

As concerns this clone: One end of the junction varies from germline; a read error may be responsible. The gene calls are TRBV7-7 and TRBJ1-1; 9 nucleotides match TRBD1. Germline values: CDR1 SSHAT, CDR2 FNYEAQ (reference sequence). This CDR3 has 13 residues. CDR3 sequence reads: CASSRDRETEAFF. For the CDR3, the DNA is TGTGCTAGCAGCCGGGACAGGGAGACTGAAGCTTTCTTT.

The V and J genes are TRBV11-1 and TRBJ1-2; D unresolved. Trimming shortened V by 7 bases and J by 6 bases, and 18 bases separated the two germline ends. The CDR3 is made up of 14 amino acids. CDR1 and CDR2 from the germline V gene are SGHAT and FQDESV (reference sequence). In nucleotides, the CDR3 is TGTGCCAGCACCCCTGGGCGAGGGATCCATGGCTACACCTTC. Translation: CASTPGRGIHGYTF.

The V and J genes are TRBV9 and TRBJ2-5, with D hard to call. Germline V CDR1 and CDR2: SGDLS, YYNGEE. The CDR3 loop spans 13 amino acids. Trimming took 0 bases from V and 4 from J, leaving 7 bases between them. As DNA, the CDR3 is TGTGCCAGCAGCGTAGACAGCAGAGAGACCCAGTACTTC. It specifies CASSVDSRETQYF.

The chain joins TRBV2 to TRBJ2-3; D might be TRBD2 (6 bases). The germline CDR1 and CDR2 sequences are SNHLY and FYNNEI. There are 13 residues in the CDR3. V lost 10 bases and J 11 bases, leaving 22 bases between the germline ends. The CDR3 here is CAISSGLLEWQYF. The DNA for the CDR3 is TGTGCCATATCCTCGGGACTTTTGGAATGGCAGTATTTT.

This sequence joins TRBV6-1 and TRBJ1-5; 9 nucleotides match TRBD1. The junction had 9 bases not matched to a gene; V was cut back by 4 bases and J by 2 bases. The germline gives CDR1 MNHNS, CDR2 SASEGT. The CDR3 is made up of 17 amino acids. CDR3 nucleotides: TGTGCCAGCAGTGCAACACAGGGGGCGTCGGGCAATCAGCCCCAGCATTTT. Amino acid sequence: CASSATQGASGNQPQHF.

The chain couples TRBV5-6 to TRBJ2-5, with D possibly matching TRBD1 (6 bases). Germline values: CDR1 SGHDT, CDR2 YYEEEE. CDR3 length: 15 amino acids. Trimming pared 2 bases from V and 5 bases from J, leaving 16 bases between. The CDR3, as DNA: TGTGCCAGCAGCTTCGTGGTCAGGGGCTGGGAGACCCAGTACTTC. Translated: CASSFVVRGWETQYF.

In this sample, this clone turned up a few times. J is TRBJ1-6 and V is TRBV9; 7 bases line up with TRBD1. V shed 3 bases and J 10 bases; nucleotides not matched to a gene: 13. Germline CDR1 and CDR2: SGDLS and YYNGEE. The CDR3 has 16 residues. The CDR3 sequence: CASSAPSGTVVSPLHF. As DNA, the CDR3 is TGTGCCAGCAGCGCACCGTCCGGGACAGTCGTGTCACCCCTCCACTTT.

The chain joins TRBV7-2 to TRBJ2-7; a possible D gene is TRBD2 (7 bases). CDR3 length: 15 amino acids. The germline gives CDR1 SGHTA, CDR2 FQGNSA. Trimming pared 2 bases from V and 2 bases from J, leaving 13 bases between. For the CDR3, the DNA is TGTGCCAGCAGCTTATGGGGGGGGCCGCCCTACGAGCAGTACTTC. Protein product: CASSLWGGPPYEQYF.